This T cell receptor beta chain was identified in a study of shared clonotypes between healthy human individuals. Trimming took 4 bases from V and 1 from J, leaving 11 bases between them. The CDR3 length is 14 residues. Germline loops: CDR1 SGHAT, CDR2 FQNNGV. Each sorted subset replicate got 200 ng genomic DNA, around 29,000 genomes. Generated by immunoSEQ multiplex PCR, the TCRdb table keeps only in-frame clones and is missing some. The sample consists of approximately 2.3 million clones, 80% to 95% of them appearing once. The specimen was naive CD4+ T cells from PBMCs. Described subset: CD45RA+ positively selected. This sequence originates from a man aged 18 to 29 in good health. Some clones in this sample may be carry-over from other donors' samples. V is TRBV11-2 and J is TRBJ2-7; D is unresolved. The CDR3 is CASSSTRISYEQYF. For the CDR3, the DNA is TGTGCCAGCAGCTCCACCAGGATTTCCTACGAGCAGTACTTC.